This T cell receptor (beta chain) appears in the sequencing data of a study of patients and donors after allogeneic stem cell transplantation. This CDR3 contains 15 residues. V lost 0 bases to trimming and J lost 3 bases, with 9 bases between them. CDR1 is MNHEY and CDR2 is SVGAGI in the germline V gene. TCRdb fed the RT-PCR reads into MiXCR, producing one record per CDR3 protein. This table holds over 150,000 distinct CDR3 sequences, about 30% found once. The receptor was derived from a human donor who was either an allogeneic HSCT recipient or a stem cell or donor lymphocyte infusion donor (not recorded which). It is not recorded whose cells these are; they may come from a transplant donor. The sequencing input was blood, either unsorted or a sorted T cell fraction (not recorded which). The chain combines TRBV6-5 with TRBJ2-1; D unresolved. The CDR3 sequence is CASSYSASNYNEQFF. CDR3 bases: TGTGCCAGCAGTTACTCGGCTTCTAACTACAATGAGCAGTTCTTC.